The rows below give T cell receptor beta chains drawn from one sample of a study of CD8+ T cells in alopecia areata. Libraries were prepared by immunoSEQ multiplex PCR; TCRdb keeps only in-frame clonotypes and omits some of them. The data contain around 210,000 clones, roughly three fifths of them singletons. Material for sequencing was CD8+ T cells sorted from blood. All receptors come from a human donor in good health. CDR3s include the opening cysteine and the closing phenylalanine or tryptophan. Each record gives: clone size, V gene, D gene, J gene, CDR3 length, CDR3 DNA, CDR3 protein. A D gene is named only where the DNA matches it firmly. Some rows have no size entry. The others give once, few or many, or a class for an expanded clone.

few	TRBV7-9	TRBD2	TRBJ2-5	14	TGTGCCAGCAGCCTCCCGACTAGCCGAGAGACCCAGTACTTC	CASSLPTSRETQYF
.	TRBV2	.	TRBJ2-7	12	TGTGCCAGCAACCGGGACAACTACGAGCAGTACTTC	CASNRDNYEQYF
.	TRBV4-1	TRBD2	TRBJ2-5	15	TGCGCCAGCAGCCGCGGGACTAGCGGACAAGAGACCCAGTACTTC	CASSRGTSGQETQYF
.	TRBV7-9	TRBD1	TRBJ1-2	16	TGTGCCAGCAGCTTAAAGACAGGGGGCAAGGGGTATGGCTACACCTTC	CASSLKTGGKGYGYTF
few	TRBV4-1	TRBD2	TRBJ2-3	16	TGCGCCAGCAGCCCCCACGGAGCGGGGGGGGAAGATACGCAGTATTTT	CASSPHGAGGEDTQYF
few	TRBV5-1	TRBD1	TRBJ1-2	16	TGCGCCAGCAGCCTTGGGCAGACAGGGCCTGACTATGGCTACACCTTC	CASSLGQTGPDYGYTF
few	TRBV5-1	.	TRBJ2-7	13	TGCGCCAGCAGCTCCGGGATCTCCTACGAGCAGTACTTC	CASSSGISYEQYF
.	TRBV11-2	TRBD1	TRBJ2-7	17	TGTGCCAGCAGCTTAGCCGCTGGACAGGTAAGCTCCTACGAGCAGTACTTC	CASSLAAGQVSSYEQYF
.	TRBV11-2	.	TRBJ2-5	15	TGTGCCAGCAGCTTAGGACCAGGGGGGTATGAGACCCAGTACTTC	CASSLGPGGYETQYF
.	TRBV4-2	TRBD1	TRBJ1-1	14	TGTGCCAGCAGCCAGCCAGGGGGAGGGGCTGAAGCTTTCTTT	CASSQPGGGAEAFF
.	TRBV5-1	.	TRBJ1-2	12	TGCGCCAGCAGCTTGGGGGACAATGGCTACACCTTC	CASSLGDNGYTF
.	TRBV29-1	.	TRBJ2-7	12	TGCAGCGGTGGTACGGGGTCCTACGAGCAGTACTTC	CSGGTGSYEQYF
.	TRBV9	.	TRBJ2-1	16	TGTGCCAGCAGCGTAGGGGGAGTTACTAGCTCATATGAGCAGTTCTTC	CASSVGGVTSSYEQFF
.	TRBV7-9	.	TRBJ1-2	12	TGTGCCAGCAGCTTCGGGGGCTATGGCTACACCTTC	CASSFGGYGYTF
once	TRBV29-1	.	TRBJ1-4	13	TGCAGCGCCGCGGGAGGTCTTAATGAAAAACTGTTTTTT	CSAAGGLNEKLFF
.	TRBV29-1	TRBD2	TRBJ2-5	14	TGCAGCGTTCCTAGACTAGCGGCTCAAGAGACCCAGTACTTC	CSVPRLAAQETQYF
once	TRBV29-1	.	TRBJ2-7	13	TGCAGCGTTAGTTGGGCAGAAGCTTACGAGCAGTACTTC	CSVSWAEAYEQYF
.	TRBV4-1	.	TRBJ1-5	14	TGCGCCAGCAGCCAAGATGTAGGACTTCAGCCCCAGCATTTT	CASSQDVGLQPQHF
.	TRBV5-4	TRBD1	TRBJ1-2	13	TGTGCCAGCGGTCAGGAGGGGGCATATGGCTACACCTTC	CASGQEGAYGYTF
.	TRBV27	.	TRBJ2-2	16	TGTGCCAGCAGTTTACGTTCCGGGGGGAACACCGGGGAGCTGTTTTTT	CASSLRSGGNTGELFF
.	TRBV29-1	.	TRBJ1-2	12	TGCAGCGTTATCGCGGCGGGAAGTGGCTACACCTTC	CSVIAAGSGYTF
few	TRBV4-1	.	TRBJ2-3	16	TGCGCCAGCAGCCAAGCGGGGGGCACTAGCACAGATACGCAGTATTTT	CASSQAGGTSTDTQYF
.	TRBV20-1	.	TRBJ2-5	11	TGCAGTGCTAGTCAGGGGGGGACCCAGTACTTC	CSASQGGTQYF
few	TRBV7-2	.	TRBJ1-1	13	TGTGCCAGCAGCTTTTGGGGGGGCACTGAAGCTTTCTTT	CASSFWGGTEAFF
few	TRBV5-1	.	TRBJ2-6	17	TGCGCCAGCAGCTTGCCCGAGGGGGGATCAGGGGCCAACGTCCTGACTTTC	CASSLPEGGSGANVLTF
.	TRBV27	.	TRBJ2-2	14	TGTGCCAGCAGTCCCCCTCCAGGGACCGGGGAGCTGTTTTTT	CASSPPPGTGELFF
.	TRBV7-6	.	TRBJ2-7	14	TGTGCCAGCAGCTTAGGGGGAAGCGTAGGCGAGCAGTACTTC	CASSLGGSVGEQYF
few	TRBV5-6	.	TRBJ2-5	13	TGTGCCAGCAGCTTAGGGGACCAAGAGACCCAGTACTTC	CASSLGDQETQYF
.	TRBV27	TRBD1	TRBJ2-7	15	TGTGCCAGCAGGACTGCAGGGGGATCTTTTTACGAGCAGTACTTC	CASRTAGGSFYEQYF
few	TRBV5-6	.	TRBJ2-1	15	TGTGCCAGCAGCTTGGGGGGCACGGGGGCCAATGAGCAGTTCTTC	CASSLGGTGANEQFF
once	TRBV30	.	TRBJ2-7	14	TGTGCCTGGAGTCTCGGCCTCAGTCCGCGCGAGCAGTACTTC	CAWSLGLSPREQYF
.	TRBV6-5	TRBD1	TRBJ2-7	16	TGTGCCAGCAGTTCAGAGGGGACAGCGAGAGACTACGAGCAGTACTTC	CASSSEGTARDYEQYF
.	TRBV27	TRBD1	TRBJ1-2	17	TGTGCCAGCAGTTTATTGCAGGGGGTCACCCGAGGATATGGCTACACCTTC	CASSLLQGVTRGYGYTF
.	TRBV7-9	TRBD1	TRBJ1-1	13	TGTGCCAGCAGTTCGCAGGGGGCCACTGAAGCTTTCTTT	CASSSQGATEAFF
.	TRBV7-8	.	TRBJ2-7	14	TGTGCCAGCAGCTTCCGGAGGACTGTGTACGAGCAGTACTTC	CASSFRRTVYEQYF
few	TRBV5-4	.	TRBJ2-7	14	TGTGCCAGCAGCTTGTACAGGGAGGCGTACGAGCAGTACTTC	CASSLYREAYEQYF
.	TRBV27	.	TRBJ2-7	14	TGTGCCAGCAGTTTAGGGGCCACGGCCAACGAGCAGTGCTTC	CASSLGATANEQCF
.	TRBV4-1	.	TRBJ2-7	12	TGCGCCAGCAGCCCTGTTGGCGGGGAGCAGTACTTC	CASSPVGGEQYF
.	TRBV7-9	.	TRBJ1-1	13	TGTGCCAGTTTTCTGACAGGGAACACTGAAGCTTTCTTT	CASFLTGNTEAFF
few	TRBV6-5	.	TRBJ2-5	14	TGTGCCAGCAGTTACTCGGCCGCGTATGAGACCCAGTACTTC	CASSYSAAYETQYF
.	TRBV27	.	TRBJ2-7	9	TGTGCCAGCGGGCACGAGCAGTACTTC	CASGHEQYF
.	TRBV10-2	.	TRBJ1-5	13	TGCGCCAGCAGCAAAGCCTACAATCAGCCCCAGCATTTT	CASSKAYNQPQHF
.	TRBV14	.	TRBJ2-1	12	TGTGCCAGCAGCCCCTTATCTAATGAGCAGTTCTTC	CASSPLSNEQFF
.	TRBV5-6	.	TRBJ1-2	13	TGTGCCAGCAGCTCCGGGGGCGGGTATGGCTACACCTTC	CASSSGGGYGYTF
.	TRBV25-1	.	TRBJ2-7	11	TGTGCCAGCAGCACCGTCTACGAGCAGTACTTC	CASSTVYEQYF
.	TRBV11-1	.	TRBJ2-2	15	TGTGCCAGCACACCGGGGCCGCCGAACACCGGGGAGCTGTTTTTT	CASTPGPPNTGELFF
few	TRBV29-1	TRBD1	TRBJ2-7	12	TGCAGCGTCCTACAGGGGGCCTACGAGCAGTACTTC	CSVLQGAYEQYF
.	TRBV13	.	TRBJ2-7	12	TGTGCCAGCAGCCCGGGCTGGAGGGAGCAGTACTTC	CASSPGWREQYF
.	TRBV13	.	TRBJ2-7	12	TGTGCCAGCAGCTTATCCGCTGGCGAGCAGTACTTC	CASSLSAGEQYF
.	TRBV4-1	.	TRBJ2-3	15	TGCGCCAGCAGCCAAGGGACAGCGAGCACAGATACGCAGTATTTT	CASSQGTASTDTQYF
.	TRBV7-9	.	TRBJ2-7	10	TGTGCCAGCAGCCCCGGGCCGCAGTACTTC	CASSPGPQYF
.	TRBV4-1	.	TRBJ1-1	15	TGCGCCAGCAGCCAAGATTCGTTCGAGGACACTGAAGCTTTCTTT	CASSQDSFEDTEAFF
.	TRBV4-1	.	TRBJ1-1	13	TGCGCCAGCAGCCAAGGAGGAGAAACTGAAGCTTTCTTT	CASSQGGETEAFF
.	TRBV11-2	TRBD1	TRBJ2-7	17	TGTGCCAGCAGCTCATCAGTTTCCGGGACAGCCTCCTACGAGCAGTACTTC	CASSSSVSGTASYEQYF
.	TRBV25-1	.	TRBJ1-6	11	TGTGCCAGCAGAGGGGAAGGCACCCTCCACTTT	CASRGEGTLHF
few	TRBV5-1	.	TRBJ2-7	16	TGCGCCAGCAGCATCCCGGAACAGGGAGGAATCTACGAGCAGTACTTC	CASSIPEQGGIYEQYF
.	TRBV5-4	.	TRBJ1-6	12	TGTGCCAGCAGCTTGCATAATTCACCCCTCCACTTT	CASSLHNSPLHF
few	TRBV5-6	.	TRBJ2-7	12	TGTGCCAGCAGCTTGGTAGGTTACGAGCAGTACTTC	CASSLVGYEQYF
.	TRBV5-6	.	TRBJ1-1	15	TGTGCCAGCAGCCCATCAGGGGACTCGAACACTGAAGCTTTCTTT	CASSPSGDSNTEAFF